Listed here are 27 T cell receptor beta chains from one sample, sequenced in a study of cytomegalovirus exposure and HLA in healthy donors. In the PCR, 60 Vbeta and 13 Jbeta primers were used. The method was immunoSEQ multiplex PCR; TCRdb's version includes in-frame clones alone and lacks a portion of them. The profile shows around 210,000 clones, more than 75% of them singletons. Sequenced: PBMCs. These receptors came from a girl aged 2-10 years in good health and CMV-seronegative.

This sequence joins TRBV29-1 and TRBJ2-2; the D gene is possibly TRBD2 (6 bases). The CDR3 runs to 14 residues. Germline values: CDR1 SQVTM, CDR2 ANQGSEA. The V and J ends lost 3 bases and 1 base respectively, with 9 bases between them. This CDR3 is CSVDGGVNTGELFF. In nucleotides, the CDR3 is TGCAGCGTTGATGGCGGGGTGAACACCGGGGAGCTGTTTTTT.

The rearrangement links TRBV2 to TRBJ2-7, with a tentative D call TRBD1 (5 bases). Germline CDR1 is SNHLY and CDR2 is FYNNEI. V was shortened by 0 bases and J by 3 bases, with 12 bases between the two germline ends. The CDR3 covers 15 residues. In nucleotides, the CDR3 is TGTGCCAGCAGTGAAGCGCAGGGTAGCTACTACGAGCAGTACTTC. Translating it yields CASSEAQGSYYEQYF.

V gene TRBV2 combines with J gene TRBJ1-2; no clear D. Germline lookup yields CDR1 SNHLY and CDR2 FYNNEI. The CDR3 sequence is 15 residues long. V was clipped by 0 bases and J by 8 bases, with 16 bases between them. Here the CDR3 reads CASSEAGPTGGGYTF. CDR3 sequence (DNA): TGTGCCAGCAGTGAAGCAGGGCCTACCGGCGGGGGCTACACCTTC.

There are a few counts of this clone. The J gene is TRBJ2-6, the V gene TRBV4-1; the match to TRBD2 covers 10 bases. With 3 bases clipped from V and 4 bases from J, the junction kept 6 bases outside the gene matches. Germline-derived CDR1 and CDR2 are MGHRA and YSYEKL. This CDR3 is built from 17 residues. The CDR3 sequence is CASSHPSGGVGANVLTF. The CDR3 DNA reads TGCGCCAGCAGCCATCCTAGCGGGGGAGTGGGGGCCAACGTCCTGACTTTC.

In this sample, this clone turned up once. This chain connects TRBV5-1 to TRBJ2-7; possible D gene TRBD1, 6 bases. From germline, CDR1 is SGHRS and CDR2 YFSETQ. The CDR3 extends over 15 amino acids. The V gene lost 4 bases and the J gene lost 7 bases, with 21 bases spanning the gap. The CDR3 nucleotides are TGCGCCAGCAGCCCCCAAACAGGGTCTAAAAGAGAGCAGTACTTC. Its translation: CASSPQTGSKREQYF. The full variable domain, in which reference TRBV5-1 and TRBJ2-7 provide the parts outside the CDR3, is KAGVTQTPRYLIKTRGQQVTLSCSPISGHRSVSWYQQTPGQGLQFLFEYFSETQRNKGNFPGRFSGRQFSNSRSEMNVSTLELGDSALYLCASSPQTGSKREQYFGPGTRLTVT.

The rearrangement links TRBV11-2 to TRBJ2-1, with D maybe TRBD2 (6 bases). Germline CDR1 SGHAT, CDR2 FQNNGV. CDR3 length: 13 amino acids. The ends were cut back, 5 bases at V and 9 bases at J, with 14 bases in the middle. CDR3 in amino acids: CASSARLGSEQFF. CDR3 sequence (DNA): TGTGCCAGCAGCGCTCGACTAGGGAGTGAGCAGTTCTTC.

The chain joins TRBV6-5 to TRBJ2-1, with D possibly TRBD2 on 6 matching bases. Germline CDR1 and CDR2: MNHEY and SVGAGI. V gave up 0 bases and J gave up 2 bases, with 11 bases separating them. This CDR3 region has 16 residues. CDR3 in DNA: TGTGCCAGCAGTTACTCTCGCGGGATTACCTACAATGAGCAGTTCTTC. This gives the protein CASSYSRGITYNEQFF.

The J gene is TRBJ1-2, the V gene TRBV2, with TRBD1 matching 9 bases. CDR3 size: 18 residues. Trimming removed 7 bases from V and 3 bases from J; junction bases left unmatched: 18. Germline V gene sequence: CDR1 SNHLY, CDR2 FYNNEI. CDR3 sequence (DNA): TGTGCCAGCACTCTACCCCTGGACAGGGGCCGGGCTTACTATGGCTACACCTTC. This codes for CASTLPLDRGRAYYGYTF.

The rearrangement links TRBV5-4 to TRBJ2-3; D unclear. From germline, CDR1 is SGHNT and CDR2 YYREEE (reference sequence). The CDR3 totals 14 residues. Trimming cost V 4 bases and J 2 bases, with 11 bases left between them. DNA of the CDR3: TGTGCCAGCAGCCACCAGCGAGACACAGATACGCAGTATTTT. This gives the protein CASSHQRDTDTQYF.

The chain couples TRBV7-9 to TRBJ2-7; 8 bases map to TRBD2. Germline V gives CDR1 SEHNR, CDR2 FQNEAQ (reference sequence). Trimming cost V 5 bases and J 2 bases; bases outside gene matches: 8. This CDR3 is 15 amino acids long. As DNA, the CDR3 is TGTGCCAGCAGCCCATCGGGGGGGCAACCCTACGAGCAGTACTTC. This codes for CASSPSGGQPYEQYF.

This chain uses TRBV4-1 with TRBJ2-7; D is unresolved. CDR3 length: 13 amino acids. Germline CDR1 reads MGHRA; CDR2 reads YSYEKL. The V and J ends lost 1 base and 5 bases respectively, with 9 bases between them. CDR3 protein: CASSQGQFDEQYF. The CDR3 DNA is TGCGCCAGCAGCCAAGGACAATTCGACGAGCAGTACTTC.

This clone was observed a single time. Other DNA sequences in the sample encode the same CDR3. The V and J genes are TRBV9 and TRBJ2-1, with D unclear. CDR3 length: 13 amino acids. Trimming took off 0 bases at V and 2 bases at J, with 3 bases between the two ends. Looked up from germline, CDR1 is SGDLS and CDR2 is YYNGEE. CDR3 sequence reads: CASSVAAYNEQFF. DNA for the CDR3: TGTGCCAGCAGCGTAGCTGCCTACAATGAGCAGTTCTTC.

The chain combines TRBV11-2 with TRBJ2-1; the D is unclear. The CDR3 spans 14 residues. The V and J ends lost 0 bases and 7 bases respectively, with 10 bases between them. The V gene's germline CDR1 is SGHAT and CDR2 FQNNGV. CDR3 in DNA: TGTGCCAGCAGCTTAGAACTGCCCGCAAATGAGCAGTTCTTC. This gives the protein CASSLELPANEQFF.

The J gene is TRBJ1-1, the V gene TRBV18, with D possibly matching TRBD1 (5 bases). CDR1 and CDR2 (germline): KGHSH, LQKENI. The CDR3 is 14 amino acids. V dropped 6 bases and J dropped 4 bases, with 15 bases sitting between them. The CDR3 region is CASSREGQGTEAFF. The DNA of the CDR3 is TGTGCCAGCTCCCGGGAGGGGCAGGGCACTGAAGCTTTCTTT.

In regard to this clone: The same CDR3 also results from other DNA sequences found in this sample. The chain is built from TRBV6-5 and TRBJ1-1; no clear D. CDR3 length: 13 amino acids. Germline-derived CDR1 and CDR2 are MNHEY and SVGAGI. Trimming removed 2 bases from V and 3 bases from J, with 7 bases in between. The CDR3 DNA sequence: TGTGCCAGCAGTTACGGTCGGTACACTGAAGCTTTCTTT. This translates into CASSYGRYTEAFF.

This clone is a singleton in its sample. The chain uses TRBV29-1 and TRBJ2-1; 9 bases line up with TRBD2. Trimming at V came to 7 bases and at J to 6 bases, leaving 10 bases not matched to a gene. The CDR3 runs to 14 residues. The germline V gene has CDR1 SQVTM and CDR2 ANQGSEA. In DNA form, the CDR3 reads TGCAGCGCTAAAAGCGGGGGGCGCCCCAATGAGCAGTTCTTC. It encodes CSAKSGGRPNEQFF.

V and J are TRBV30 and TRBJ1-2; 7 bases are a match to TRBD1. The V gene's germline CDR1 is GTSNPN and CDR2 SVGIG (reference sequence). The CDR3 runs to 13 residues. J was trimmed by 4 bases and V by 0 bases; bases with no gene match: 2. The CDR3 region is CAWSVTGRYGYTF. CDR3 bases: TGTGCCTGGAGTGTGACAGGGCGCTATGGCTACACCTTC.

This chain links TRBV29-1 with TRBJ2-1, with 11 nucleotides matching TRBD2. The CDR3 contains 19 residues. The germline CDR1 and CDR2 sequences are SQVTM and ANQGSEA. V was pared by 3 bases and J by 1 base, with 14 bases of the junction left unmatched. Here the CDR3 reads CSVERFGTSGTLSYNEQFF. The CDR3 region has the DNA TGCAGCGTTGAGAGGTTTGGGACTAGCGGCACCCTATCCTACAATGAGCAGTTCTTC.

The chain joins TRBV30 to TRBJ1-3; TRBD1 might be the D (6 bases). The CDR3 sequence is 14 residues long. V lost 3 bases to trimming and J lost 1 base, with 10 bases between them. Germline V gene data show CDR1 as GTSNPN and CDR2 as SVGIG (reference sequence). The CDR3 spells CAWRKTGSGNTIYF. CDR3 in DNA: TGTGCCTGGAGGAAAACAGGGTCTGGAAACACCATATATTTT.

The table lists this clone with a few counts. This chain connects TRBV5-1 to TRBJ2-5; 9 bases line up with TRBD1. J lost 4 bases, V lost 6 bases, and 4 bases had no gene match. Looked up from germline, CDR1 is SGHRS and CDR2 is YFSETQ. The CDR3 covers 13 residues. CDR3 region: CASKQGAIETQYF. The CDR3 bases are TGCGCCAGCAAACAGGGGGCTATAGAGACCCAGTACTTC.

This clone was seen just once. V usage is TRBV9 and J usage is TRBJ1-2; D is undetermined. Germline V lookup: CDR1 SGDLS, CDR2 YYNGEE. V gave up 0 bases and J gave up 8 bases, with 14 bases separating them. The CDR3 totals 14 residues. The CDR3 region has the DNA TGTGCCAGCAGCGTAGAGCGAGAAACGGGAGGCTACACCTTC. The encoded protein is CASSVERETGGYTF.

The rearrangement joins TRBV7-2 to TRBJ1-5, with 8 bases lining up with TRBD1. The CDR3 covers 12 residues. V lost 0 bases and J lost 12; bases outside the gene matches: 1. CDR1 is SGHTA, CDR2 FQGNSA, per germline. The CDR3 region has the DNA TGTGCCAGCAGCTTAGCCGGACAGGGCCAGCATTTT. Translation: CASSLAGQGQHF.

The genes are TRBV4-1 and TRBJ2-4, with a tentative D call TRBD1 (5 bases). Between the trimmed V and J ends, which lost 1 base and 0 bases, there was a span of 10 bases. Germline CDR1 is MGHRA and CDR2 is YSYEKL. This CDR3 has 16 residues. The CDR3 sequence is CASSQVTGLAKNIQYF. The CDR3, as DNA: TGCGCCAGCAGCCAAGTCACAGGTTTAGCCAAAAACATTCAGTACTTC.

This rearrangement joins TRBV5-6 to TRBJ1-2, with 10 bases fitting TRBD1. There are 14 residues in the CDR3. Germline V gene data show CDR1 as SGHDT and CDR2 as YYEEEE. With 5 bases clipped from V and 3 bases from J, the junction kept 4 bases outside the gene matches. The CDR3: CASSKTGGDYGYTF. DNA of the CDR3: TGTGCCAGCAGTAAGACAGGGGGCGACTATGGCTACACCTTC.

CDR3 loop: CASSPRQAWAYEQYF. Written as DNA, the CDR3 is TGTGCCAGCAGCCCTCGACAGGCTTGGGCCTACGAGCAGTACTTC. The chain joins TRBV9 to TRBJ2-7; a weak D match, TRBD1 (6 bases). Germline V gene data show CDR1 as SGDLS and CDR2 as YYNGEE. The ends were cut back, 4 bases at V and 2 bases at J, with 16 bases in the middle. CDR3 length: 15 residues.

The gene calls are TRBV7-9 and TRBJ1-4; 9 nucleotides align to TRBD1. This CDR3 has 14 amino acids. CDR1 SEHNR and CDR2 FQNEAQ come from the germline V gene (reference sequence). The trim removed 5 bases at V and 6 bases at J, leaving 4 bases unmatched. The CDR3 DNA reads TGTGCCAGCAGCCCTCGGACAGGGGATGAAAAACTGTTTTTT. This gives the protein CASSPRTGDEKLFF.

The chain is built from TRBV7-6 and TRBJ2-5; D uncertain. The DNA end lines up better with TRBJ2-7; the J call may be wrong. The CDR3 spans 14 residues. The germline gives CDR1 SGHVS, CDR2 FNYEAQ. CDR3 nucleotides: TGTGCCAGCAGCTTAGAGTCTCCCAACTACGAGCAGTACTTC. It specifies CASSLESPNYEQYF.